This TCR beta chain appears in the sequencing data of a study of CD8+CD57+ T cells in acquired aplastic anemia. The CDR3 consists of 14 residues. CDR1 is SNHLY and CDR2 is FYNNEI in the germline V gene. Trimming cost V 6 bases and J 3 bases; bases outside gene matches: 7. Both TCR beta VDJ combination and CDR3 sequence profiling were carried out. Genomic DNA was the template for this profiling. TCRdb reprocessed the reads with MiXCR, giving one entry per CDR3 protein. The data contain 150,000 to 200,000 distinct CDR3 sequences, about 60% of them singletons. Specimen: sorted CD4+, CD8+, or CD8+CD57+ T cells (not recorded which) from PBMCs. The sequence was obtained from a human donor in good health. The chain links TRBV2 to TRBJ1-2; 7 nucleotides line up with TRBD1. CDR3 DNA: TGTGCCAGCAGCTTAGGGGGCTACGACTATGGCTACACCTTC. This gives the protein CASSLGGYDYGYTF.